Reported below is one T cell receptor (beta chain). The sample belongs to a study of cytomegalovirus exposure and HLA in healthy donors. The PCR made use of 60 Vbeta and 13 Jbeta primers. Here immunoSEQ multiplex PCR was the method, and the copy in TCRdb shows in-frame clones only, minus some. The table includes around 120,000 clones, approximately 80% detected once. Per the germline V gene, CDR1 is SGHDN and CDR2 is FVKESK. The CDR3 runs 14 residues. The ends were cut back, 4 bases at V and 5 bases at J, with 15 bases in the middle. The genes are TRBV14 and TRBJ2-7, with a weak D call TRBD2 (6 bases). The clonotype was recovered from a human donor in good health. Material for sequencing was PBMCs. The CDR3 DNA reads as TGTGCCAGCAGCCGGGGGGTCCGGAGGAACGAGCAGTACTTC. Amino acid sequence: CASSRGVRRNEQYF.